This T cell receptor beta chain was profiled in a study of OX40 agonist ivuxolimab in advanced cancers. The overall study: Every 2 weeks, patients got intravenous ivuxolimab at one of six dose levels (0.01-10 mg/kg).

Sequencing used immunoSEQ multiplex PCR; TCRdb keeps in-frame clones, though not all of them. The sample yields roughly 80,000 clones, about nine tenths seen once. Germline-derived CDR1 and CDR2 are SEHNR and FQNEAQ (reference sequence). The CDR3 runs to 16 residues. V was clipped by 5 bases and J by 3 bases; unmatched bases: 9. General observations from the study: Circulating CD4+ and CD8+ T cells showed clonal expansion by week 6 at 0.1 to 3.0 mg/kg.

Autoimmune disease history or systemic immunosuppression led to patients being barred. Sampling of blood occurred at baseline, cycle 4 day 1, and cycle 7 day 1. Note on this clone: Its antigen is as yet unknown.

The sample consisted of CD4+ or CD8+ T cells sorted from blood, taken in a trial of the OX40 agonist ivuxolimab. The sequence was collected from an adult with an advanced solid tumor such as melanoma, head and neck, liver or kidney cancer. The V call is TRBV7-9, the J call TRBJ2-3; TRBD1 matches at 9 bases. CDR3 nucleotides: TGTGCCAGCAGCCTTACGGGACAGGGTCGTACAGATACGCAGTATTTT. Its protein product is CASSLTGQGRTDTQYF.